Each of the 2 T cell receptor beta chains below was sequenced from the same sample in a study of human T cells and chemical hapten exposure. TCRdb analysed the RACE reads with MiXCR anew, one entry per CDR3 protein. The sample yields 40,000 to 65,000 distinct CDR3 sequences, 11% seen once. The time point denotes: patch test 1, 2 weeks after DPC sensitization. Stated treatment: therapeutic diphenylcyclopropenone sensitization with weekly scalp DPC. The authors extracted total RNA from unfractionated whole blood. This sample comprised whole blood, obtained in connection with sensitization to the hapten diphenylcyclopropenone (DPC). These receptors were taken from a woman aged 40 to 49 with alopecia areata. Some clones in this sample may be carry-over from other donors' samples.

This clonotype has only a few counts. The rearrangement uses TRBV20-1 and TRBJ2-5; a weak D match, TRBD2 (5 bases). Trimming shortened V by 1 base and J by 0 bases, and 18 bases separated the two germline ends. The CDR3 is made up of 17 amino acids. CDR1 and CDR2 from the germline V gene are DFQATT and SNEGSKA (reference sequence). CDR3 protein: CSARGIATTPYQETQYF. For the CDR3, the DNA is TGCAGTGCTAGAGGCATAGCGACGACCCCGTACCAAGAGACCCAGTACTTC.

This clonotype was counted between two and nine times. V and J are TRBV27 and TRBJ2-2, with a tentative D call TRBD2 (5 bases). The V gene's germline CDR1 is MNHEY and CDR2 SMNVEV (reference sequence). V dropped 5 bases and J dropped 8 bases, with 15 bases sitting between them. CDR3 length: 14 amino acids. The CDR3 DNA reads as TGTGCCAGCAGTCCCTCGGACTCCGGAGGGGAGCTGTTTTTT. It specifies CASSPSDSGGELFF.